A single sample gave rise to the 29 T cell receptor beta chains below, sequenced in a study. TCRdb re-called the 5' RACE reads through MiXCR, storing one row per CDR3 protein. The sample shows over 50,000 distinct CDR3 sequences, just under 30% of them seen only once. The specimen sequenced was tumor-infiltrating naive CD4+ T cells sorted from the breast tumor. Subset defined: naive CD4+ T cells, CD4+CD45RA+CD25-. These receptors all come from a female donor with breast cancer.

Only a few counts were recorded for this clonotype. The chain joins TRBV11-3 to TRBJ2-2, with D perhaps assigned TRBD1 or TRBD2 (6 bases each). The CDR3 extends over 16 amino acids. Between the trimmed V and J ends, which lost 5 bases and 5 bases, there was a span of 18 bases. The germline gives CDR1 SGHNT, CDR2 YENEEA. The CDR3 DNA reads as TGTGCCAGCAGCCAAGGGGGGCTTGGAAAAACCGGGGAGCTGTTTTTT. Amino acids: CASSQGGLGKTGELFF.

The chain couples TRBV5-1 to TRBJ1-1; D is undetermined. Germline values: CDR1 SGHRS, CDR2 YFSETQ. The CDR3 spans 14 residues. Trimming shortened V by 1 base and J by 2 bases, and 9 bases separated the two germline ends. The CDR3 region has the DNA TGCGCCAGCAGCTTGCTTACACTCAACACTGAAGCTTTCTTT. This translates into CASSLLTLNTEAFF.

The chain carries TRBV7-9 and TRBJ1-2; TRBD1 matches at 7 bases. Germline loops: CDR1 SEHNR, CDR2 FQNEAQ (reference sequence). This CDR3 region has 15 residues. The junction had 10 bases not matched to a gene; V was cut back by 5 bases and J by 4 bases. The CDR3 reads CASSPGQVPFYGYTF. In nucleotides, the CDR3 is TGTGCCAGCAGCCCCGGACAGGTCCCCTTCTATGGCTACACCTTC. The full variable domain, rest sourced from reference TRBV7-9 and TRBJ1-2, is DTGVSQNPRHKITKRGQNVTFRCDPISEHNRLYWYRQTLGQGPEFLTYFQNEAQLEKSRLLSDRFSAERPKGSFSTLEIQRTEQGDSAMYLCASSPGQVPFYGYTFGSGTRLTVV.

The gene calls are TRBV4-1 and TRBJ2-5; D is perhaps TRBD1 or TRBD2 (5 bases each). Trimming stripped 0 bases from V and 5 bases from J, with 16 bases between. Germline V gene data show CDR1 as MGHRA and CDR2 as YSYEKL. This CDR3 is 16 amino acids long. CDR3 sequence (DNA): TGCGCCAGCAGCCAAGATTGGATGACGGGACGGGAGACCCAGTACTTC. This codes for CASSQDWMTGRETQYF.

The J gene is TRBJ2-2, the V gene TRBV5-1; TRBD1 matches 8 bases. The germline gives CDR1 SGHRS, CDR2 YFSETQ. The junction had 0 bases not matched to a gene; V was cut back by 2 bases and J by 3 bases. The CDR3 extends over 14 amino acids. The CDR3 DNA sequence: TGCGCCAGCAGCTTACAGGGGGACACCGGGGAGCTGTTTTTT. Translating it yields CASSLQGDTGELFF. The full variable domain, in which reference TRBV5-1 and TRBJ2-2 provide the parts outside the CDR3, is KAGVTQTPRYLIKTRGQQVTLSCSPISGHRSVSWYQQTPGQGLQFLFEYFSETQRNKGNFPGRFSGRQFSNSRSEMNVSTLELGDSALYLCASSLQGDTGELFFGEGSRLTVL.

The V gene is TRBV25-1, the J gene TRBJ2-1; TRBD1 is a possible D gene (6 bases). This CDR3 is built from 17 residues. Germline lookup yields CDR1 MGHDK and CDR2 SYGVNS. V gave up 2 bases and J gave up 3 bases, with 17 bases separating them. CDR3 loop: CASSEPSTGSGYNEQFF. The CDR3 coding sequence is TGTGCCAGCAGTGAACCATCGACAGGCAGCGGCTACAATGAGCAGTTCTTC.

V is TRBV7-9 and J is TRBJ2-7; either TRBD1 or TRBD2 may fit D (6 bases each). The CDR3 extends over 20 amino acids. V was trimmed by 2 bases and J by 3 bases, leaving 29 bases between them. CDR1 and CDR2 from the germline V gene are SEHNR and FQNEAQ (reference sequence). DNA of the CDR3: TGTGCCAGCAGCTTATCCCACTCCCAAATGAGGCGGGACACGATCTACGAGCAGTACTTC. Translating it yields CASSLSHSQMRRDTIYEQYF.

This clonotype was detected ten times or more. This CDR3 reads CASSQDLRKPQHF. In nucleotides, the CDR3 is TGTGCCAGCAGCCAAGATCTTAGGAAGCCCCAGCATTTT. The V call is TRBV4-2, the J call TRBJ1-5; D is unresolved. Germline CDR1 and CDR2: LGHNA and YNFKEQ. The V and J ends lost 0 bases and 8 bases respectively, with 8 bases between them. The CDR3 totals 13 residues.

Within the sample, this clonotype is medium-sized. The chain uses TRBV5-1 and TRBJ2-2; D remains ambiguous. CDR1 and CDR2 from the germline V gene are SGHRS and YFSETQ. The CDR3 is made up of 15 amino acids. V dropped 0 bases and J dropped 0 bases, with 6 bases sitting between them. The CDR3 region is CASSLEAANTGELFF. CDR3 in DNA: TGCGCCAGCAGCTTGGAGGCGGCGAACACCGGGGAGCTGTTTTTT.

The rearrangement uses TRBV6-1 and TRBJ2-1; weak D call: TRBD2 (6 bases). From germline, CDR1 is MNHNS and CDR2 SASEGT. V was trimmed by 10 bases and J by 6 bases, leaving 16 bases between them. This CDR3 spans 13 amino acids. The CDR3 nucleotides read TGTGCCAACCGGGACTGGAAGGGCAATGAGCAGTTCTTC. Its protein is CANRDWKGNEQFF.

This clonotype appeared a few times. CDR3 nucleotide sequence: TGCGCCAGCAGCACCCCGGGGCAGGTCTATGGCTACACCTTC. It specifies CASSTPGQVYGYTF. The gene calls are TRBV4-1 and TRBJ1-2, with D tentatively TRBD1 (5 bases). Trimming shortened V by 5 bases and J by 4 bases, and 14 bases separated the two germline ends. The germline V gene has CDR1 MGHRA and CDR2 YSYEKL. The CDR3 sequence is 14 residues long.

The chain is built from TRBV24-1 and TRBJ2-1; D possibly uses TRBD1 or TRBD2 (5 bases each). Germline CDR1 KGHDR, CDR2 SFDVKD. V dropped 11 bases and J dropped 8 bases, with 15 bases sitting between them. The CDR3 totals 12 residues. The CDR3 loop is CAIHVRGHEQFF. The DNA for the CDR3 is TGTGCCATCCATGTGAGGGGCCATGAGCAGTTCTTC.

The chain has TRBV4-1 and TRBJ2-1; D is ambiguous. This CDR3 is built from 16 residues. V lost 1 base and J lost 2, with 12 bases in between. Germline assignment: CDR1 MGHRA and CDR2 YSYEKL. The CDR3 loop reads CASSQVDIITYNEQFF. The CDR3 DNA follows: TGCGCCAGCAGCCAAGTGGATATAATAACCTACAATGAGCAGTTCTTC.

This clonotype was observed a handful of times. V and J are TRBV25-1 and TRBJ2-1; D might be TRBD2 (5 bases). The V gene lost 2 bases and the J gene lost 9 bases, with 17 bases spanning the gap. Germline CDR1 MGHDK, CDR2 SYGVNS. The CDR3 runs 15 residues. CDR3 nucleotides: TGTGCCAGCAGTGAACTCGGACGGGGTGACGGTGAGCAGTTCTTC. Translating gives CASSELGRGDGEQFF.

This clonotype was observed a few times. The CDR3 loop is CASTRRGTEAFF. CDR3 bases: TGTGCCAGCACCCGGCGAGGGACTGAAGCTTTCTTT. The gene calls are TRBV4-2 and TRBJ1-1, with D unresolved. V was cut by 7 bases and J by 5 bases, with 11 bases left in between. Germline-derived CDR1 and CDR2 are LGHNA and YNFKEQ. The CDR3 has 12 amino acids.

There are a few counts of this clonotype. J is TRBJ1-2 and V is TRBV6-5; the match to TRBD1 covers 8 bases. Trimming cost V 6 bases and J 5 bases; bases outside gene matches: 8. The CDR3 consists of 14 residues. The germline gives CDR1 MNHEY, CDR2 SVGAGI. The CDR3 sequence: CASRLGQETYGYTF. CDR3 DNA: TGTGCCAGCAGGTTGGGACAGGAGACTTATGGCTACACCTTC.

As for this clonotype: At one end, the junction sequence differs from germline, possibly due to a read error. The gene calls are TRBV7-2 and TRBJ2-6, with 8 bases lining up with TRBD1. Germline assignment: CDR1 SGHTA and CDR2 FQGNSA. This CDR3 spans 18 amino acids. The CDR3 sequence: CASSLSGGGSPGTNVLTF. The CDR3 region has the DNA TGTGCCAGCAGCTTATCAGGGGGCGGTTCTCCTGGGACCAACGTCCTGACTTTC. The variable domain in full, with the rest retrieved from reference TRBV7-2 and TRBJ2-6, is GAGVSQSPSNKVTEKGKDVELRCDPISGHTALYWYRQSLGQGLEFLIYFQGNSAPDKSGLPSDRFSAERTGGSVSTLTIQRTQQEDSAVYLCASSLSGGGSPGTNVLTFGAGSRLTVL.

The chain carries TRBV4-1 and TRBJ2-5; weak D call: TRBD2 (6 bases). This CDR3 is built from 13 residues. The V end was cut by 5 bases, the J end by 4 bases, with 11 bases between. Looked up from germline, CDR1 is MGHRA and CDR2 is YSYEKL. The CDR3 loop reads CASSGGARETQYF. The CDR3 DNA reads TGCGCCAGCAGCGGAGGGGCCAGAGAGACCCAGTACTTC.

This chain uses TRBV2 with TRBJ2-3, with D tentatively TRBD2 (6 bases). The germline V and J ends were trimmed by 5 bases and 1 base, with 10 bases remaining between them. CDR1 SNHLY and CDR2 FYNNEI come from the germline V gene. The CDR3 has 14 residues. CDR3 sequence reads: CASSRASGTDTQYF. Written as DNA, the CDR3 is TGTGCCAGCAGTAGGGCTAGCGGCACAGATACGCAGTATTTT.

This clonotype was detected many times. This chain connects TRBV7-6 to TRBJ2-7; 7 bases map to TRBD1. After removal of 5 bases from V and 0 bases from J, the junction contained 7 bases not matched to a gene. The CDR3 length is 15 residues. Per the germline V gene, CDR1 is SGHVS and CDR2 is FNYEAQ. CDR3: CASSPPGQSSYEQYF. The CDR3, as DNA: TGTGCCAGCAGCCCGCCGGGACAGAGCTCCTACGAGCAGTACTTC.

This chain uses TRBV20-1 with TRBJ1-5, with 9 bases lining up with TRBD1. V lost 3 bases and J lost 4; bases outside the gene matches: 16. Germline assignment: CDR1 DFQATT and CDR2 SNEGSKA (reference sequence). The CDR3 has 18 amino acids. The CDR3: CSASATGGLGLANQPQHF. The DNA for the CDR3 is TGCAGTGCTAGCGCGACAGGGGGGTTAGGACTAGCAAATCAGCCCCAGCATTTT.

This clonotype was seen many times. This chain links TRBV4-2 with TRBJ2-6; D is unresolved. The germline V and J ends were trimmed by 0 bases and 0 bases, with 9 bases remaining between them. The CDR3 is made up of 17 amino acids. CDR1 and CDR2 (germline): LGHNA, YNFKEQ. CDR3 in amino acids: CASSQDLAVSGANVLTF. The CDR3 nucleotides read TGTGCCAGCAGCCAAGATCTGGCTGTCTCTGGGGCCAACGTCCTGACTTTC.

The gene calls are TRBV6-5 and TRBJ2-7; a possible D gene is TRBD1 (7 bases). The CDR3 is made up of 12 amino acids. Trimming removed 10 bases from V and 4 bases from J, with 14 bases in between. In germline, CDR1 is MNHEY, CDR2 SVGAGI. For the CDR3, the DNA is TGTGCCACCGCAGGGGGGTCGTACGAGCAGTACTTC. Translating gives CATAGGSYEQYF.

In its sample, this clonotype was seen many times. The genes are TRBV6-2 or TRBV6-3 and TRBJ1-2; D unclear. The V gene's germline CDR1 is MNHEY and CDR2 SVGEGT. The CDR3 has 14 residues. V was cut by 6 bases and J by 7 bases, with 18 bases left in between. The CDR3 sequence is CASSLGRTYGGYTF. For the CDR3, the DNA is TGTGCCAGCAGCCTCGGACGGACGTACGGTGGCTACACCTTC.

The chain employs TRBV20-1 and TRBJ2-1; tentatively, D is TRBD1 or TRBD2 (6 bases each). The CDR3 contains 15 residues. Trimming took off 0 bases at V and 2 bases at J, with 11 bases between the two ends. Looked up from germline, CDR1 is DFQATT and CDR2 is SNEGSKA (reference sequence). CDR3 sequence (DNA): TGCAGTGCTAGAGATAGGGGGGCTACCTACAATGAGCAGTTCTTC. It encodes CSARDRGATYNEQFF.

A remark on this clonotype: Mismatch with germline at one junction end may stem from a read error. V usage is TRBV12-3 or TRBV12-4 and J usage is TRBJ1-2; 7 nucleotides match TRBD1. The CDR3 has 14 residues. The DNA for the CDR3 is TGTACCAGCAGGGGGGACAGCCTTTTCTATGGCTACACCTTC. It translates to CTSRGDSLFYGYTF.

This clonotype was found many times. The gene calls are TRBV7-2 and TRBJ1-1; TRBD1 might be the D (6 bases). CDR1 and CDR2 (germline): SGHTA, FQGNSA. This CDR3 is 12 amino acids long. V lost 1 base and J lost 12, with 12 bases in between. CDR3 DNA sequence: TGTGCCAGCAGCTTAGATGGGACACAACCTTTCTTT. Residues: CASSLDGTQPFF.

This clonotype has ten or more counts. The CDR3 sequence is CASSPDSSKNIQYF. CDR3 in DNA: TGCGCCAGCAGCCCGGACAGTTCCAAAAACATTCAGTACTTC. The chain joins TRBV5-1 to TRBJ2-4; TRBD1 might be the D (6 bases). Trimming left V 4 bases short and J 2 bases short, with 10 bases between. This CDR3 region has 14 residues. Germline CDR1 and CDR2: SGHRS and YFSETQ.

Worth noting for this clonotype: Compared with germline, one end of the junction differs, possibly owing to a read error. The chain combines TRBV5-1 with TRBJ2-1, with TRBD1 matching over 9 bases. The CDR3 loop spans 15 amino acids. Germline V CDR1 and CDR2: SGHRS, YFSETQ. The chain's CDR3 is CAGSAGTGLSNEQFF. For the CDR3, the DNA is TGCGCCGGCAGCGCCGGGACAGGGTTGAGCAATGAGCAGTTCTTC.